The rows below give T cell receptor beta chains drawn from one sample of a study of shared clonotypes between healthy human individuals. Profiling relied on immunoSEQ multiplex PCR, and the TCRdb table lists in-frame clones only, not all of them. The sample contains over 950,000 clones, approximately 80% of which appear only once. Sequencing was done on a sample of memory CD4+ T cells from PBMCs. The receptors come from a young man in good health. Some clones in this sample may be carry-over from other donors' samples. Each CDR3 is given with its conserved first and last residue. D genes are given only for firm matches. Clone size appears in some rows only: once, few, many, or a class for an expanded clone.

d_call clone_size j_call v_call cdr3_nt cdr3_aa
- - TRBJ2-7 TRBV15 TGTGCCACCAGCAGAGGTACCCCAGCCGGGACGGGGTACGAGCAGTACTTC CATSRGTPAGTGYEQYF
- - TRBJ2-7 TRBV7-2 TGTGCCAGCAGGGAGGGTTGGGTCGAGCAGTACTTC CASREGWVEQYF
- many TRBJ1-1 TRBV28 TGTGCCAGCAGTTTACCTACTGGTCCGCTACTGAACACTGAAGCTTTCTTT CASSLPTGPLLNTEAFF
TRBD1 - TRBJ2-7 TRBV28 TGTGCCAGCACCTCAATTGGGACAGGGGGCGAGCAGTACTTC CASTSIGTGGEQYF
- - TRBJ2-7 TRBV11-3 TGTGCCAGCAGCTCAACAGAGGGGTGGCAGTACTTC CASSSTEGWQYF
TRBD1 - TRBJ2-3 TRBV6-4 TGTGCCAGCAGTGACACCGGGGGACAGGGGACAGATACGCAGTATTTT CASSDTGGQGTDTQYF
TRBD2 few TRBJ2-3 TRBV28 TGTGCCAGCAGTTTATTGGGTAGCGGGAGCACAGATACGCAGTATTTT CASSLLGSGSTDTQYF
- few TRBJ1-5 TRBV7-9 TGTGCCAGCAGCTTAGTGGGGGGGGATTTAGGATTTAATCAGCCCCAGCATTTT CASSLVGGDLGFNQPQHF
TRBD1 - TRBJ1-2 TRBV11-1 TGTGCCAGCAGCGTCCAGGGACAGGGAAAGGGCTACACCTTC CASSVQGQGKGYTF
TRBD2 - TRBJ2-7 TRBV4-1 TGCGCCAGCAGCCCGACTAGCGGAGCCTACGAGCAGTACTTC CASSPTSGAYEQYF
- - TRBJ1-4 TRBV5-1 TGCGCCAGCAGCTTGGGACAGGCCATGGGTGAAAAACTGTTTTTT CASSLGQAMGEKLFF
TRBD1 - TRBJ2-7 TRBV29-1 TGCAGCGTTGACCCGGGACAGGGCTCCTACGAGCAGTACTTC CSVDPGQGSYEQYF
TRBD2 - TRBJ2-7 TRBV30 TGTGCCTGGAGCCACGGGGGAGGGTCTGGCGAGCAGTACTTC CAWSHGGGSGEQYF
- - TRBJ2-7 TRBV2 TGTGCCAGCAGTGTCATAGGGCCCGAGCAGTACTTC CASSVIGPEQYF
- - TRBJ1-2 TRBV20-1 TGCAGTGCTAGCGCTTATGGCTACACCTTC CSASAYGYTF
- - TRBJ2-3 TRBV5-1 TGCGCCAGCAGCCCGGGCCAACACACAGATACGCAGTATTTT CASSPGQHTDTQYF
- - TRBJ2-7 TRBV5-4 TGTGCCAGCAGCTTGGATAGCAGATCCTACGAGCAGTACTTC CASSLDSRSYEQYF
- - TRBJ1-2 TRBV10-3 TGTGCCATCAGTGAGTTACAGGGCGTAGGGGGCTACACCTTC CAISELQGVGGYTF
- - TRBJ1-2 TRBV7-8 TGTGCCAGCAGCTTAACCGGGACGTCCGAGGATGGCTACACCTTC CASSLTGTSEDGYTF